The sequence of this T cell receptor (beta chain) was determined in a study of blood T cell repertoires in COVID-19. Study context: Donors in the United States, Italy and Spain gave samples during acute or convalescent COVID-19. The analysed material was cDNA or gDNA that came from T cells, B-cell-depleted T cells, or PBMCs.

How the authors handled the data: Cell counts per sample came from amplifying reference gene primers. Repertoires were generated with immunoSEQ multiplex PCR, while TCRdb's copy carries only in-frame clones and drops some. The DNA was the basis for D and trimming; V, J and clone size are from that table. The sample lists 99,000 or so clones, around 83% occurring once. CDR1 LNHDA and CDR2 SQIVND come from the germline V gene (reference sequence). CDR3 size: 17 residues. V was trimmed by 0 bases and J by 2 bases, leaving 14 bases between them. This chain connects TRBV19 to TRBJ2-1, with D possibly matching TRBD1 (6 bases). The sequencing input was peripheral blood. This sequence originates from an older woman in a cohort sampled during active or convalescent COVID-19. Here the CDR3 reads CASSIEGRRGPYNEQFF. The CDR3 DNA is TGTGCCAGTAGTATAGAAGGGCGCAGGGGCCCCTACAATGAGCAGTTCTTC.